Listed here are 31 T cell receptor beta chains from one sample, sequenced in a study of PD-1 blockade in mismatch repair-deficient tumors. Profiling relied on immunoSEQ multiplex PCR, and the TCRdb table lists in-frame clones only, not all of them. The repertoire holds some 100,000 clones, with 82% as singletons. This specimen consisted of peripheral blood, obtained about eight months after starting pembrolizumab. The receptors were gathered from an adult with mismatch repair-deficient cancer.

This rearrangement joins TRBV4-2 to TRBJ2-1, with D possibly being TRBD2 (6 bases). The length of the CDR3 is 17 residues. The germline gives CDR1 LGHNA, CDR2 YNFKEQ. V lost 0 bases and J 2 bases, leaving 14 bases between the germline ends. Here the CDR3 reads CASSQDPEGRPYNEQFF. In DNA form, the CDR3 reads TGTGCCAGCAGCCAAGATCCGGAGGGTCGGCCCTACAATGAGCAGTTCTTC.

Remarks on this clone: The junction differs from germline at one of its ends, possibly a read error. J is TRBJ2-5 and V is TRBV7-7; 7 bases are shared with TRBD2. Germline loops: CDR1 SSHAT, CDR2 FNYEAQ (reference sequence). This CDR3 contains 15 residues. CDR3 bases: TGTGCTAGCACCCCCTTTAGCGGGCCACAAGAGACCCAGTACTTC. Translation gives CASTPFSGPQETQYF.

This chain uses TRBV7-6 with TRBJ1-5; a possible D gene is TRBD1 (6 bases). V lost 0 bases to trimming and J lost 2 bases, with 8 bases between them. Germline lookup yields CDR1 SGHVS and CDR2 FNYEAQ. The CDR3 is made up of 15 amino acids. This CDR3 is CASSLAGGGNQPQHF. The DNA for the CDR3 is TGTGCCAGCAGCTTAGCAGGGGGAGGCAATCAGCCCCAGCATTTT.

V gene TRBV19 combines with J gene TRBJ2-5; 10 nucleotides line up with TRBD1. The CDR3 loop spans 15 amino acids. The junction had 6 bases not matched to a gene; V was cut back by 4 bases and J by 4 bases. In germline, CDR1 is LNHDA, CDR2 SQIVND (reference sequence). CDR3 protein: CASSRGQGIGETQYF. The DNA of the CDR3 is TGTGCCAGTAGTAGGGGACAGGGGATAGGAGAGACCCAGTACTTC.

This chain connects TRBV30 to TRBJ1-4, with 7 bases identical to TRBD1. This CDR3 is 13 amino acids long. With 7 bases clipped from V and 7 bases from J, the junction kept 9 bases outside the gene matches. CDR1 and CDR2 (germline): GTSNPN, SVGIG (reference sequence). CDR3 region: CASTGVVGEKLFF. The CDR3 coding sequence is TGTGCCTCCACAGGGGTGGTAGGTGAAAAACTGTTTTTT. Combining the CDR3 with reference TRBV30 and TRBJ1-4 gives the whole variable domain SQTIHQWPATLVQPVGSPLSLECTVEGTSNPNLYWYRQAAGRGLQLLFYSVGIGQISSEVPQNLSASRPQDRQFILSSKKLLLSDSGFYLCASTGVVGEKLFFGSGTQLSVL.

This clone appeared a few times. V usage is TRBV5-5 and J usage is TRBJ2-1; tentative D call: TRBD2 (6 bases). Germline V gives CDR1 SGHKS, CDR2 YYEKEE (reference sequence). There are 16 residues in the CDR3. Between the trimmed V and J ends, which lost 0 bases and 0 bases, there was a span of 10 bases. The CDR3 DNA reads as TGTGCCAGCAGCTTGGCTGGGACTGACTCCTACAATGAGCAGTTCTTC. Its translation is CASSLAGTDSYNEQFF.

The CDR3 here is CASSYSWDRAVEQYF. The CDR3 DNA follows: TGTGCCAGCAGTTACTCTTGGGACAGGGCGGTCGAGCAGTACTTC. V is TRBV6-5 and J is TRBJ2-7; 9 nucleotides align to TRBD1. The ends lost 0 bases at V and 6 bases at J; junction bases unmatched: 6. CDR3 length: 15 amino acids. CDR1 is MNHEY and CDR2 is SVGAGI in the germline V gene.

The V gene is TRBV6-1, the J gene TRBJ2-6; perhaps TRBD2 as D (6 bases). The CDR3 spans 16 residues. The ends were cut back, 4 bases at V and 1 base at J, with 11 bases in the middle. The germline gives CDR1 MNHNS, CDR2 SASEGT. As DNA, the CDR3 is TGTGCCAGCAGTGTATTCAGCGGGTCTGGGGCCAACGTCCTGACTTTC. This gives the protein CASSVFSGSGANVLTF.

The rearrangement links TRBV15 to TRBJ1-5; 9 nucleotides align to TRBD1. The ends lost 0 bases at V and 8 bases at J; junction bases unmatched: 14. Germline V gives CDR1 LNHNV, CDR2 YYDKDF (reference sequence). The CDR3 contains 18 residues. The CDR3 reads CATSRDRGPGQGYKPQHF. The CDR3 DNA reads as TGTGCCACCAGCAGAGATAGGGGGCCGGGACAGGGCTATAAGCCCCAGCATTTT.

This chain links TRBV10-3 with TRBJ1-1; no definite D call. CDR1 is ENHRY, CDR2 SYGVKD, per germline. Trimming shortened V by 0 bases and J by 1 base, and 6 bases separated the two germline ends. The CDR3 is made up of 14 amino acids. CDR3 region: CAISESGPNTEAFF. As DNA, the CDR3 is TGTGCCATCAGTGAGTCAGGGCCGAACACTGAAGCTTTCTTT.

The chain is built from TRBV29-1 and TRBJ1-1; D unresolved. V was cut by 5 bases and J by 1 base, with 8 bases left in between. Germline-derived CDR1 and CDR2 are SQVTM and ANQGSEA. The CDR3 is made up of 12 amino acids. CDR3 in amino acids: CSVSKQNTEAFF. DNA for the CDR3: TGCAGCGTTTCCAAACAGAACACTGAAGCTTTCTTT.

This CDR3 reads CASRNAGTGANVLTF. The CDR3 coding sequence is TGTGCCAGCAGAAACGCGGGGACTGGGGCCAACGTCCTGACTTTC. The chain recombines TRBV5-5 with TRBJ2-6, with TRBD2 as a possible D gene (6 bases). The CDR3 covers 15 residues. In germline, CDR1 is SGHKS, CDR2 YYEKEE (reference sequence). V gave up 5 bases and J gave up 2 bases, with 11 bases separating them.

Here the CDR3 reads CASSSPGSTREQYF. DNA of the CDR3: TGTGCCAGCTCCTCTCCCGGGTCAACGCGGGAGCAGTACTTC. This chain uses TRBV6-1 with TRBJ2-7; D not resolved. Trimming left V 8 bases short and J 7 bases short, with 21 bases between. Germline V gene lookup returns CDR1 MNHNS and CDR2 SASEGT. This CDR3 comprises 14 residues.

Points on this clone: The junction differs from germline at one of its ends, possibly a read error. This chain uses TRBV5-1 with TRBJ2-1; no reliable D call. CDR1 SGHRS and CDR2 YFSETQ come from the germline V gene. This CDR3 has 14 amino acids. The CDR3 is CASRLVGSYNEQFF. The CDR3 nucleotides read TGCGCCAGCAGATTGGTGGGCAGCTACAATGAGCAGTTCTTC.

This clone appeared a single time. The chain recombines TRBV2 with TRBJ2-3; weak D call: TRBD1 (5 bases). The CDR3 spans 12 residues. V was cut by 7 bases and J by 4 bases, with 9 bases left in between. Germline CDR1 is SNHLY and CDR2 is FYNNEI. The CDR3 nucleotides read TGTGCCAGCAAGCTGGGGCCAGATACGCAGTATTTT. This sequence encodes CASKLGPDTQYF.

The rearrangement uses TRBV19 and TRBJ1-2; no clear D. Germline CDR1 and CDR2: LNHDA and SQIVND (reference sequence). This CDR3 comprises 13 residues. V was cut by 5 bases and J by 8 bases, with 15 bases left in between. The CDR3 DNA reads TGTGCCAGTAGTTTTGGAGTGGTTCGGGGCTACACCTTC. Translation: CASSFGVVRGYTF.

This clone was detected only a few times. The chain links TRBV7-2 to TRBJ2-4; 14 nucleotides line up with TRBD2. Germline V gene lookup returns CDR1 SGHTA and CDR2 FQGNSA. This CDR3 is built from 19 residues. The V segment lost 3 bases and the J segment 2 bases; nucleotides outside the gene matches: 9. The CDR3 loop reads CASSLSGTSGSGSKNIQYF. The CDR3 DNA is TGTGCCAGCAGCTTGTCCGGGACTAGCGGGAGTGGCTCCAAAAACATTCAGTACTTC.

This clone was detected only a few times. Here the CDR3 DNA reads TGTGCCAGTAATGCCCAGGGCCTCTATGGCTACACCTTC. This codes for CASNAQGLYGYTF. The chain combines TRBV19 with TRBJ1-2, with D possibly TRBD1 on 5 matching bases. The CDR3 runs 13 residues. Between the trimmed V and J ends, which lost 7 bases and 4 bases, there was a span of 13 bases. CDR1 LNHDA and CDR2 SQIVND come from the germline V gene (reference sequence).

The V gene is TRBV7-8, the J gene TRBJ2-2; D is unclear. Germline-derived CDR1 and CDR2 are SGHVS and FQNEAQ. Trimming stripped 5 bases from V and 6 bases from J, with 7 bases between. This CDR3 contains 12 residues. The CDR3 is CASSRTPGELFF. The CDR3 DNA follows: TGTGCCAGCAGCCGGACCCCCGGGGAGCTGTTTTTT.

This chain uses TRBV19 with TRBJ2-7, with 8 bases matching TRBD1. Losses at the gene ends were 3 bases for V and 3 bases for J; bases not matched to a gene: 7. Germline V gene data show CDR1 as LNHDA and CDR2 as SQIVND (reference sequence). The CDR3 spans 15 residues. Here the CDR3 reads CASSISGTGYYEQYF. The CDR3 coding sequence is TGTGCCAGTAGTATTTCCGGGACAGGTTACTACGAGCAGTACTTC.

The V gene is TRBV4-3, the J gene TRBJ2-6, with D hard to call. Trimming took 0 bases from V and 0 from J, leaving 6 bases between them. CDR1 and CDR2 (germline): LGHNA, YSLEER. The CDR3 covers 16 residues. The CDR3: CASSQEPGSGANVLTF. CDR3 nucleotide sequence: TGCGCCAGCAGCCAAGAGCCGGGCTCTGGGGCCAACGTCCTGACTTTC.

There are a few counts of this clone. The V call is TRBV10-3, the J call TRBJ1-2; D unclear. V lost 0 bases, J lost 8 bases, and 19 bases lay in between. Germline V gene data show CDR1 as ENHRY and CDR2 as SYGVKD. This CDR3 is built from 16 residues. The CDR3: CAISESIFISGKGYTF. The CDR3 DNA reads as TGTGCCATCAGTGAGTCGATATTTATATCAGGCAAGGGCTACACCTTC.

This chain links TRBV7-6 with TRBJ1-5; D may be TRBD1 (6 bases). Trimming cost V 4 bases and J 2 bases, with 21 bases left between them. The CDR3 loop spans 18 amino acids. From germline, CDR1 is SGHVS and CDR2 FNYEAQ. CDR3: CASSSREQGIKGNQPQHF. The DNA for the CDR3 is TGTGCCAGCAGCTCGAGGGAACAGGGAATAAAGGGCAATCAGCCCCAGCATTTT.

The J gene is TRBJ1-5, the V gene TRBV27; D is undetermined. Germline CDR1 is MNHEY and CDR2 is SMNVEV (reference sequence). V gave up 7 bases and J gave up 2 bases, with 18 bases separating them. The CDR3 runs to 16 residues. Here the CDR3 DNA reads TGTGCCAGCACTCCTGGGTCACCCCGCGGCAATCAGCCCCAGCATTTT. It yields the protein CASTPGSPRGNQPQHF.

V is TRBV7-9 and J is TRBJ2-5; D might be TRBD2 (6 bases). V shed 2 bases and J shed 4 bases, with 11 bases lying between them. This CDR3 has 14 amino acids. Germline V gene lookup returns CDR1 SEHNR and CDR2 FQNEAQ (reference sequence). CDR3 DNA sequence: TGTGCCAGCAGCTTATTCGGGAGCACAGAGACCCAGTACTTC. Translation gives CASSLFGSTETQYF.

The V and J genes are TRBV18 and TRBJ2-5; D may match TRBD1 or TRBD2 (5 bases each). The CDR3 runs to 15 residues. Germline V gene lookup returns CDR1 KGHSH and CDR2 LQKENI. V gave up 6 bases and J gave up 2 bases, with 16 bases separating them. As DNA, the CDR3 is TGTGCCAGCTCGCATGGGGACCGAACACAAGAGACCCAGTACTTC. Translating it yields CASSHGDRTQETQYF.

The chain joins TRBV7-6 to TRBJ2-5, with 8 bases matching TRBD2. CDR3 length: 16 residues. Germline loops: CDR1 SGHVS, CDR2 FNYEAQ. Unmatched junction bases numbered 12, after V lost 4 bases and J lost 5 bases. The CDR3 sequence: CASSSIAGQTWETQYF. For the CDR3, the DNA is TGTGCCAGCAGCTCTATAGCGGGGCAAACCTGGGAGACCCAGTACTTC.

This clone was observed a single time. V and J are TRBV7-9 and TRBJ2-5; no reliable D call. Per the germline V gene, CDR1 is SEHNR and CDR2 is FQNEAQ (reference sequence). This CDR3 spans 11 amino acids. Trimming shortened V by 6 bases and J by 5 bases, and 7 bases separated the two germline ends. In nucleotides, the CDR3 is TGTGCCAGCAGTTTCATGGAGACCCAGTACTTC. Its protein product is CASSFMETQYF.

This clone has a single count. V gene TRBV13 combines with J gene TRBJ2-1, with TRBD2 matching over 8 bases. Germline V CDR1 and CDR2: PRHDT, FYEKMQ (reference sequence). The CDR3 has 15 amino acids. V was pared by 3 bases and J by 4 bases, with 5 bases of the junction left unmatched. The CDR3 sequence is CASSFWVAGYNEQFF. The CDR3 DNA reads TGTGCCAGCAGCTTTTGGGTAGCGGGGTACAATGAGCAGTTCTTC.

The gene calls are TRBV13 and TRBJ1-1, with D tentatively TRBD1 (6 bases). Germline values: CDR1 PRHDT, CDR2 FYEKMQ (reference sequence). This CDR3 comprises 13 residues. The V gene lost 5 bases and the J gene lost 4 bases, with 11 bases spanning the gap. CDR3 in amino acids: CASSMTGPTEAFF. The CDR3, as DNA: TGTGCCAGCAGCATGACAGGACCCACTGAAGCTTTCTTT. Using reference TRBV13 and TRBJ1-1 for the parts outside the CDR3, the full variable domain is AAGVIQSPRHLIKEKRETATLKCYPIPRHDTVYWYQQGPGQDPQFLISFYEKMQSDKGSIPDRFSAQQFSDYHSELNMSSLELGDSALYFCASSMTGPTEAFFGQGTRLTVV.

The chain recombines TRBV6-5 with TRBJ2-7; TRBD1 or TRBD2 may be the D gene (5 bases each). The CDR3 extends over 14 amino acids. Trimming cost V 0 bases and J 6 bases, with 12 bases left between them. CDR1 is MNHEY and CDR2 is SVGAGI in the germline V gene. CDR3 residues: CASSYSGEGREQYF. The CDR3 DNA reads as TGTGCCAGCAGTTACTCGGGGGAAGGGCGCGAGCAGTACTTC.